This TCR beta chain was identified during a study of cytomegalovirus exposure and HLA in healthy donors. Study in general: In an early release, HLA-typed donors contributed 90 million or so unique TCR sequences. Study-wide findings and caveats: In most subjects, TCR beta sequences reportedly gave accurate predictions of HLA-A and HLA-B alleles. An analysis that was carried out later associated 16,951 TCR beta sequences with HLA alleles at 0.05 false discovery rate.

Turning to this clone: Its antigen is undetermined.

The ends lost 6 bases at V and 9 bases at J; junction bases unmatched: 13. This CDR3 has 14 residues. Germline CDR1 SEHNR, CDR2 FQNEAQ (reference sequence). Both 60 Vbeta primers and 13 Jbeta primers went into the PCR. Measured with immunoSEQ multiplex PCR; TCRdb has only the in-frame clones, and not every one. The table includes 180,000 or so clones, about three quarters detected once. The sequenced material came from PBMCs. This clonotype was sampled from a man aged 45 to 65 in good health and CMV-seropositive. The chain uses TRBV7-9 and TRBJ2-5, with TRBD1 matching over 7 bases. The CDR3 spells CASSPPGTVESQYF. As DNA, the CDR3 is TGTGCCAGCAGTCCCCCCGGGACAGTCGAATCCCAGTACTTC.